The present T cell receptor beta chain was sequenced within a study of T cell changes during pregnancy in multiple sclerosis. V gave up 4 bases and J gave up 2 bases, with 13 bases separating them. The CDR3 runs to 15 residues. Per germline, CDR1 SGDLS and CDR2 YYNGEE. Repertoires were generated with immunoSEQ multiplex PCR, while TCRdb's copy carries only in-frame clones and drops some. The data contain about 45,000 clones, approximately 90% of them seen just once; the ten biggest clones take up around 1.9%. The specimen comprised peripheral blood, sampled in the first trimester of pregnancy. The TCR sequence derives from a female donor with multiple sclerosis, enrolled in a pregnancy study. The chain couples TRBV9 to TRBJ2-1; no firm D call. CDR3 nucleotide sequence: TGTGCCAGCAGCCGCCAGGATTTCCCCTACAATGAGCAGTTCTTC. Protein: CASSRQDFPYNEQFF.